In this sample, the clone carrying this T cell receptor beta chain turned up many times. This sample stems from a study of glioma-infiltrating T cells. With V trimmed by 3 bases and J by 7 bases, 12 bases remained unmatched. Germline V gene sequence: CDR1 MNHEY, CDR2 SMNVEV (reference sequence). This CDR3 comprises 16 residues. The iRepertoire nested amplicon-rescue multiplex PCR amplified TCR alpha and beta CDR3s from RNA. One entry per CDR3 protein, called by TCRdb with MiXCR from the multiplex PCR reads. The sample records 100,000 to 150,000 distinct CDR3 sequences, 24% being singletons. The sample taken for sequencing was glioma tissue, nonneoplastic brain tissue, or PBMCs (not recorded which). V usage is TRBV27 and J usage is TRBJ2-1; 7 nucleotides align to TRBD2. The receptor comes from a human donor with low-grade glioma or glioblastoma, undergoing nonglioma brain surgery, or in good health (not recorded which). The DNA of the CDR3 is TGTGCCAGCAGTTTTCTGGTCGGGGGGAGTACAAATGAGCAGTTCTTC. Protein product: CASSFLVGGSTNEQFF.